Detailed here is one T cell receptor beta chain. As yet, its antigen is unknown. This sample was included in a study of immune evolution from preneoplasia to lung adenocarcinoma. CDR1 is LNHDA and CDR2 is SQIVND in the germline V gene (reference sequence). The V segment lost 6 bases and the J segment 7 bases; nucleotides outside the gene matches: 11. The CDR3 runs to 15 residues. Between about 2014 and 2018, patients underwent resection in Japan or China. Study observations and caveats: Highest clonality occurred in KRAS-mutant, not EGFR-mutant or double wild-type, nodules.

Assay: immunoSEQ multiplex PCR; the TCRdb copy retains only in-frame clones and omits some. The sample contains 20,000 to 30,000 clones, about two thirds of which appear only once. The origin of this receptor is a person in their 60s with invasive lung adenocarcinoma. Some clones in this sample may be carry-over from other donors' samples. Sequences were obtained from FFPE invasive lung adenocarcinoma tissue. The V call is TRBV19, the J call TRBJ1-4, with 7 bases aligning to TRBD1. CDR3 amino acids: CASSPPAGGREKLFF. The DNA of the CDR3 is TGTGCCAGTAGCCCCCCGGCAGGGGGACGTGAAAAACTGTTTTTT.